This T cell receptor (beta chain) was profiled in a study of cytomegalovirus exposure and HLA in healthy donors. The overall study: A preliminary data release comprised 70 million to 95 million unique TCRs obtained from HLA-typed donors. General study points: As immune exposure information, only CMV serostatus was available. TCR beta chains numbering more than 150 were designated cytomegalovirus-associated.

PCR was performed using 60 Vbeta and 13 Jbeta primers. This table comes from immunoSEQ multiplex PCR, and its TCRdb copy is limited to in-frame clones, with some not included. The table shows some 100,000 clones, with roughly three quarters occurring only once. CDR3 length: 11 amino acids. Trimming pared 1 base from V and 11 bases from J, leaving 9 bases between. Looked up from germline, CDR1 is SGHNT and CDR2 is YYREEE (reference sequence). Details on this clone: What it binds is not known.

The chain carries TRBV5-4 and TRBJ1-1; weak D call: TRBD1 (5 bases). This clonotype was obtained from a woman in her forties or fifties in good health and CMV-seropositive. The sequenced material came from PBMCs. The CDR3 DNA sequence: TGTGCCAGCAGCTTGCAGGGTAGGGCTTTCTTT. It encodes CASSLQGRAFF.